This passage covers 10 T cell receptor beta chains from one sample sequenced in a study of blood T cell repertoires in COVID-19. Sequenced by immunoSEQ multiplex PCR; TCRdb stores in-frame clones only, minus some. The table shows roughly 250,000 clones, with 85% to 90% occurring only once. Material: peripheral blood. The receptors originated from a woman aged 40 to 50 with acute or convalescent COVID-19.

This rearrangement joins TRBV19 to TRBJ1-6, with D hard to call. Trimming removed 6 bases from V and 7 bases from J, with 16 bases in between. The V gene's germline CDR1 is LNHDA and CDR2 SQIVND (reference sequence). The CDR3 has 15 residues. The CDR3 region has the DNA TGTGCCAGTAGCATGCTGGGCCCTGAGAATTCACCCCTCCACTTT. Protein product: CASSMLGPENSPLHF. Full variable domain (remainder filled in from reference TRBV19 and TRBJ1-6): DGGITQSPKYLFRKEGQNVTLSCEQNLNHDAMYWYRQDPGQGLRLIYYSQIVNDFQKGDIAEGYSVSREKKESFPLTVTSAQKNPTAFYLCASSMLGPENSPLHFGNGTRLTVT.

The chain couples TRBV19 to TRBJ1-2, with D possibly matching TRBD1 (6 bases). Germline V lookup: CDR1 LNHDA, CDR2 SQIVND (reference sequence). The CDR3 is 13 residues long. The V end lost 8 bases, the J end lost 8 bases, and 18 bases lay between the germline ends. In DNA form, the CDR3 reads TGTGCCAGTTCTTACCGGGGGGCGGGAGGCTACACCTTC. This translates into CASSYRGAGGYTF.

The chain employs TRBV24-1 and TRBJ2-1; 9 bases are shared with TRBD2. V shed 2 bases, J shed 7 bases, and the junction held 5 bases outside the gene matches. The CDR3 length is 15 residues. Per germline, CDR1 KGHDR and CDR2 SFDVKD. CDR3 loop: CATSDSGGGGNEQFF. Here the CDR3 DNA reads TGTGCCACCAGTGATTCCGGCGGGGGGGGGAATGAGCAGTTCTTC.

The rearrangement uses TRBV2 and TRBJ1-4; D not resolved. Trimming took 1 base from V and 8 from J, leaving 11 bases between them. Germline assignment: CDR1 SNHLY and CDR2 FYNNEI. The CDR3 has 14 amino acids. CDR3 DNA sequence: TGTGCCAGCAGTGAAGGAGTTGACTTGGAAAAACTGTTTTTT. Encoded protein: CASSEGVDLEKLFF.

This sequence joins TRBV2 and TRBJ1-6; possibly TRBD1 for D (5 bases). The CDR3 extends over 15 amino acids. Per germline, CDR1 SNHLY and CDR2 FYNNEI. The V end was cut by 9 bases, the J end by 8 bases, with 20 bases between. CDR3 sequence reads: CARGGDGRRYSPLHF. The DNA of the CDR3 is TGTGCCAGGGGGGGGGACGGACGGCGGTATTCACCCCTCCACTTT.

V is TRBV5-4 and J is TRBJ2-3; no clear D. The CDR3 sequence is 12 residues long. Trimming took off 0 bases at V and 9 bases at J, with 8 bases between the two ends. In germline, CDR1 is SGHNT, CDR2 YYREEE (reference sequence). DNA of the CDR3: TGTGCCAGCAGCTTGGACTCTAACACGCAGTATTTT. Translating gives CASSLDSNTQYF.

The chain recombines TRBV5-1 with TRBJ1-2, with TRBD1 matching 8 bases. Germline CDR1 SGHRS, CDR2 YFSETQ. V dropped 4 bases and J dropped 3; count of bases not matched to a gene: 11. The CDR3 totals 16 residues. The CDR3 nucleotides read TGCGCCAGCAGCACCTCGACAGGGGAGAGGGACTATGGCTACACCTTC. Protein product: CASSTSTGERDYGYTF.

This chain links TRBV19 with TRBJ1-1, with D possibly matching TRBD1 (6 bases). Germline-derived CDR1 and CDR2 are LNHDA and SQIVND (reference sequence). V was clipped by 5 bases and J by 4 bases, with 17 bases between them. The CDR3 length is 15 residues. The CDR3 bases are TGTGCCAGTAGTCCCCGACAAGGGGGATCCACTGAAGCTTTCTTT. Encoded protein: CASSPRQGGSTEAFF.

The V call is TRBV10-3, the J call TRBJ1-1; D gene unclear. The V and J ends lost 2 bases and 1 base respectively, with 5 bases between them. The CDR3 covers 13 residues. The germline V gene has CDR1 ENHRY and CDR2 SYGVKD. The CDR3 DNA follows: TGTGCCATCAGTGAGGCAGGGAACACTGAAGCTTTCTTT. The encoded protein is CAISEAGNTEAFF.

The genes are TRBV2 and TRBJ1-2, with TRBD1 identical over 10 bases. J gave up 6 bases and V 4 bases, and 2 bases lay outside the gene matches. The CDR3 extends over 13 amino acids. The germline gives CDR1 SNHLY, CDR2 FYNNEI. The CDR3 region is CASSGTGGHGYTF. CDR3 bases: TGTGCCAGCAGTGGGACAGGGGGTCATGGCTACACCTTC.